A single sample gave rise to the 21 T cell receptor beta chains below, sequenced in a study of cytomegalovirus exposure and HLA in healthy donors. Vbeta (60) and Jbeta (13) primers were used in the PCR. The method was immunoSEQ multiplex PCR; TCRdb's version includes in-frame clones alone and lacks a portion of them. Reported are about 130,000 clones; the ten largest clones contain approximately 1%. Source material: PBMCs. The receptors shown here come from a man younger than 35 in good health and CMV-seronegative.

The genes are TRBV28 and TRBJ2-5, with 8 bases identical to TRBD1. The better agreement between TRBJ2-7 and the DNA end casts doubt on the J call. Germline CDR1 reads MDHEN; CDR2 reads SYDVKM. CDR3 length: 14 amino acids. CDR3 bases: TGTGCCAGCAGTTTCCCCGGGACAGGCTACGAGCAGTACTTC. Translating it yields CASSFPGTGYEQYF.

The gene calls are TRBV4-1 and TRBJ2-1; no firm D call. Trimming cost V 0 bases and J 12 bases, with 6 bases left between them. CDR3 length equals 11 residues. The germline V gene encodes CDR1 MGHRA and CDR2 YSYEKL. CDR3 region: CASSQERRQFF. The DNA for the CDR3 is TGCGCCAGCAGCCAAGAGAGGAGGCAGTTCTTC.

This chain joins TRBV5-1 and TRBJ2-7; maybe TRBD1 (5 bases). Germline assignment: CDR1 SGHRS and CDR2 YFSETQ. V was trimmed by 0 bases and J by 3 bases, leaving 19 bases between them. CDR3 length equals 17 residues. CDR3 in DNA: TGCGCCAGCAGCTTGGCACAGGCCCCTGACCTTGTCTACGAGCAGTACTTC. It codes for CASSLAQAPDLVYEQYF.

The J gene is TRBJ1-1, the V gene TRBV7-9, with 8 bases that match TRBD1. This CDR3 has 12 amino acids. Germline V gene sequence: CDR1 SEHNR, CDR2 FQNEAQ (reference sequence). The trim removed 2 bases at V and 8 bases at J, leaving 1 base unmatched. The DNA of the CDR3 is TGTGCCAGCAGCTTATGGGACAGGGAAGCTTTCTTT. Protein product: CASSLWDREAFF.

V gene TRBV5-1 combines with J gene TRBJ2-7; maybe TRBD1 (6 bases). Trimming removed 1 base at V and 4 bases at J, with 21 bases between. CDR3 length: 17 amino acids. CDR1 is SGHRS and CDR2 is YFSETQ in the germline V gene. Here the CDR3 DNA reads TGCGCCAGCAGCTTGATCCCCGGGACACCGACTAATTACGAGCAGTACTTC. Protein sequence: CASSLIPGTPTNYEQYF.

The V and J genes are TRBV27 and TRBJ1-5, with a weak D call TRBD1 (6 bases). This CDR3 is built from 13 residues. Trimming pared 2 bases from V and 6 bases from J, leaving 8 bases between. Per the germline V gene, CDR1 is MNHEY and CDR2 is SMNVEV (reference sequence). CDR3 nucleotides: TGTGCCAGCAGTTTAGTCAGGGGTCAGCCCCAGCATTTT. This translates into CASSLVRGQPQHF.

V gene TRBV11-2 combines with J gene TRBJ2-7, with D tentatively TRBD2 (5 bases). The germline V gene has CDR1 SGHAT and CDR2 FQNNGV. The V and J ends lost 1 base and 5 bases respectively, with 12 bases between them. The CDR3 covers 14 residues. CDR3 nucleotide sequence: TGTGCCAGCAGCTTAGGTCGGGGTGCCCACGAGCAGTACTTC. This translates into CASSLGRGAHEQYF.

The CDR3 DNA reads as TGTGCCAGCAGTGAAGATGAGACGGGCTCCTACAATGAGCAGTTCTTC. Translating it yields CASSEDETGSYNEQFF. The genes are TRBV6-1 and TRBJ2-1, with unresolved D. V lost 1 base and J 0 bases, leaving 10 bases between the germline ends. Per germline, CDR1 MNHNS and CDR2 SASEGT. The CDR3 contains 16 residues.

This chain joins TRBV12-5 and TRBJ2-3; the match to TRBD1 covers 9 bases. With V trimmed by 1 base and J by 1 base, 0 bases remained unmatched. The V gene's germline CDR1 is LGHNT and CDR2 FRNRAP. This CDR3 has 15 residues. The CDR3 bases are TGTGCTAGTGGTTTGGGGACAGGGGGCACAGATACGCAGTATTTT. Residues: CASGLGTGGTDTQYF.

The chain combines TRBV27 with TRBJ1-5, with a possible D match to TRBD1 (5 bases). The CDR3 has 14 amino acids. Looked up from germline, CDR1 is MNHEY and CDR2 is SMNVEV (reference sequence). V lost 6 bases to trimming and J lost 0 bases, with 9 bases between them. In DNA, the CDR3 is TGTGCCAGCAGGGGGGGAGGTAGCAATCAGCCCCAGCATTTT. Amino acids: CASRGGGSNQPQHF.

The chain uses TRBV7-3 and TRBJ1-5; a weak D match, TRBD1 (6 bases). V gave up 5 bases and J gave up 11 bases, with 28 bases separating them. CDR1 and CDR2 (germline): SGHTA, FQGTGA. This CDR3 has 17 residues. For the CDR3, the DNA is TGTGCCAGCAGCCGACCCCTAGACAAGCCGGGACATGGTTCCCAGCATTTT. Its protein product is CASSRPLDKPGHGSQHF.

V and J are TRBV6-5 and TRBJ1-1; perhaps TRBD1 as D (5 bases). Germline V gives CDR1 MNHEY, CDR2 SVGAGI. The CDR3 has 14 residues. V was pared by 7 bases and J by 0 bases, with 12 bases between. CDR3 protein: CASTKGILNTEAFF. CDR3 DNA sequence: TGTGCCAGCACCAAGGGGATATTGAACACTGAAGCTTTCTTT.

CDR3 amino acids: CASSEKREKFYEQYF. As DNA, the CDR3 is TGCGCCAGCAGTGAGAAGCGGGAGAAATTCTACGAGCAGTACTTC. The V call is TRBV10-2, the J call TRBJ2-7; TRBD2 matches 8 bases. The CDR3 consists of 15 residues. Germline CDR1 is WSHSY and CDR2 is SAAADI. After removal of 2 bases from V and 3 bases from J, the junction contained 6 bases not matched to a gene.

The gene calls are TRBV15 and TRBJ1-1, with D possibly TRBD1 on 6 matching bases. CDR1 and CDR2 (germline): LNHNV, YYDKDF (reference sequence). Trimming shortened V by 8 bases and J by 5 bases, and 15 bases separated the two germline ends. The CDR3 contains 13 residues. The CDR3: CATPGKGDTEAFF. CDR3 DNA: TGTGCCACCCCCGGGAAGGGGGATACTGAAGCTTTCTTT. Drawing the rest from reference TRBV15 and TRBJ1-1, the complete variable domain is DAMVIQNPRYQVTQFGKPVTLSCSQTLNHNVMYWYQQKSSQAPKLLFHYYDKDFNNEADTPDNFQSRRPNTSFCFLDIRSPGLGDTAMYLCATPGKGDTEAFFGQGTRLTVV.

The chain couples TRBV28 to TRBJ2-7, with 9 bases lining up with TRBD1. This CDR3 contains 15 residues. CDR1 and CDR2 from the germline V gene are MDHEN and SYDVKM. Losses at the gene ends were 5 bases for V and 3 bases for J; bases not matched to a gene: 8. The CDR3 nucleotides read TGTGCCAGCAGTGCAACCGGGACAGGGCACTACGAGCAGTACTTC. Translating it yields CASSATGTGHYEQYF. The full variable domain, its missing parts supplied by reference TRBV28 and TRBJ2-7, is DVKVTQSSRYLVKRTGEKVFLECVQDMDHENMFWYRQDPGLGLRLIYFSYDVKMKEKGDIPEGYSVSREKKERFSLILESASTNQTSMYLCASSATGTGHYEQYFGPGTRLTVT.

CDR3 protein: CASKRQGAVVTEAFF. As DNA, the CDR3 is TGTGCCAGCAAACGACAGGGGGCTGTCGTCACTGAAGCTTTCTTT. The gene calls are TRBV5-6 and TRBJ1-1; TRBD1 matches at 10 bases. With 6 bases clipped from V and 4 bases from J, the junction kept 9 bases outside the gene matches. This CDR3 comprises 15 residues. Germline V gene sequence: CDR1 SGHDT, CDR2 YYEEEE.

The chain combines TRBV18 with TRBJ2-2; TRBD1 might be the D (5 bases). Trimming shortened V by 3 bases and J by 5 bases, and 13 bases separated the two germline ends. CDR1 KGHSH and CDR2 LQKENI come from the germline V gene. The CDR3 consists of 15 residues. CDR3 protein: CASSPIQGETGELFF. CDR3 coding DNA: TGTGCCAGCTCACCGATACAAGGGGAAACCGGGGAGCTGTTTTTT.

The V gene is TRBV11-2, the J gene TRBJ1-2; TRBD1 is a possible D gene (5 bases). The germline V gene encodes CDR1 SGHAT and CDR2 FQNNGV. This CDR3 spans 16 amino acids. V was trimmed by 3 bases and J by 8 bases, leaving 22 bases between them. CDR3 residues: CASSFAWRTAGGGYTF. In nucleotides, the CDR3 is TGTGCCAGCAGCTTCGCTTGGCGGACGGCGGGGGGGGGCTACACCTTC.

V gene TRBV5-1 combines with J gene TRBJ1-4; D is ambiguous. This CDR3 spans 17 amino acids. The V gene's germline CDR1 is SGHRS and CDR2 YFSETQ. The V and J ends lost 3 bases and 8 bases respectively, with 23 bases between them. Here the CDR3 reads CASSSRPSESYREKLFF. The CDR3 region has the DNA TGCGCCAGCAGCTCACGCCCGTCGGAGTCCTATAGGGAAAAACTGTTTTTT.

The CDR3 sequence is CASKLLAGVQETQYF. The CDR3 DNA reads TGCGCCAGCAAACTACTAGCGGGTGTCCAAGAGACCCAGTACTTC. The rearrangement links TRBV5-1 to TRBJ2-5, with TRBD2 matching over 9 bases. Losses at the gene ends were 6 bases for V and 1 base for J; bases not matched to a gene: 7. Germline V gives CDR1 SGHRS, CDR2 YFSETQ. CDR3 size: 15 residues.

This sequence joins TRBV28 and TRBJ2-1, with a possible D match to TRBD2 (6 bases). The CDR3 contains 18 residues. Germline V gene data show CDR1 as MDHEN and CDR2 as SYDVKM. V lost 3 bases and J lost 5, with 23 bases in between. The CDR3 DNA reads as TGTGCCAGCAGTTTTGTCGTAGGGGCGACTAGTTCCCACAATGAGCAGTTCTTC. It is translated as CASSFVVGATSSHNEQFF.